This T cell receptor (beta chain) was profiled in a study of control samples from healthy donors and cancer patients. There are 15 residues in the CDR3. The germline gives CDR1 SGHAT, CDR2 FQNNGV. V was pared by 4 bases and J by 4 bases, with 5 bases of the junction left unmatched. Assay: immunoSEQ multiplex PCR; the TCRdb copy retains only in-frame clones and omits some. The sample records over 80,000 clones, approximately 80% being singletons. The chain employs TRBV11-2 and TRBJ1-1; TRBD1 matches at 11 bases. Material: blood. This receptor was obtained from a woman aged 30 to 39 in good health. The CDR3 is CASSSRTGGFTEAFF. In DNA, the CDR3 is TGTGCCAGCAGCTCTAGGACAGGGGGCTTCACTGAAGCTTTCTTT.